One and the same sample provided the 25 T cell receptor beta chains below, sequenced in a study of blood T cell repertoires in COVID-19. This table comes from immunoSEQ multiplex PCR, and its TCRdb copy is limited to in-frame clones, with some not included. Altogether 300,000 or so clones are present, more than 75% being singletons, with the ten largest covering about 8%. Sequencing was done on a sample of peripheral blood. Receptor source: a woman in her fifties or sixties who had recovered from COVID-19.

This chain connects TRBV5-6 to TRBJ2-5; no definite D call. The germline V and J ends were trimmed by 2 bases and 3 bases, with 5 bases remaining between them. Looked up from germline, CDR1 is SGHDT and CDR2 is YYEEEE. The CDR3 extends over 12 amino acids. The CDR3 is CASSLFKETQYF. The DNA for the CDR3 is TGTGCCAGCAGCTTATTCAAAGAGACCCAGTACTTC.

V is TRBV27 and J is TRBJ1-1; perhaps TRBD1 as D (6 bases). V dropped 6 bases and J dropped 1 base, with 15 bases sitting between them. The CDR3 is made up of 15 amino acids. CDR1 and CDR2 (germline): MNHEY, SMNVEV (reference sequence). The CDR3 is CASRAELGGNTEAFF. The CDR3 DNA is TGTGCCAGCAGGGCTGAGCTAGGGGGGAACACTGAAGCTTTCTTT.

The chain employs TRBV9 and TRBJ1-4, with 7 bases aligning to TRBD1. The CDR3 is 15 residues long. Unmatched junction bases numbered 3, after V lost 4 bases and J lost 0 bases. Germline V gene lookup returns CDR1 SGDLS and CDR2 YYNGEE. The CDR3 bases are TGTGCCAGCAGCACAGGGGTCGCAACTAATGAAAAACTGTTTTTT. Amino acid sequence: CASSTGVATNEKLFF. The complete variable domain, with remaining parts taken from reference TRBV9 and TRBJ1-4, reads DSGVTQTPKHLITATGQRVTLRCSPRSGDLSVYWYQQSLDQGLQFLIQYYNGEERAKGNILERFSAQQFPDLHSELNLSSLELGDSALYFCASSTGVATNEKLFFGSGTQLSVL.

This chain joins TRBV6-6 and TRBJ1-1; D ambiguous. This CDR3 has 14 residues. V was cut by 2 bases and J by 4 bases, with 11 bases left in between. Germline V gene lookup returns CDR1 MNHNY and CDR2 SVGAGI (reference sequence). This chain's CDR3 is CASSYRREVTEAFF. The CDR3, as DNA: TGTGCCAGCAGTTACCGCCGGGAGGTCACTGAAGCTTTCTTT.

The chain is built from TRBV5-1 and TRBJ1-2; D is uncertain. The CDR3 is 13 residues long. The V end was cut by 5 bases, the J end by 4 bases, with 12 bases between. Germline lookup yields CDR1 SGHRS and CDR2 YFSETQ. CDR3 in DNA: TGCGCCAGCAGGTTCGGAGTATTCTATGGCTACACCTTC. Protein: CASRFGVFYGYTF.

The chain uses TRBV28 and TRBJ1-5, with a weak D call TRBD1 (6 bases). V was trimmed by 8 bases and J by 9 bases, leaving 23 bases between them. Looked up from germline, CDR1 is MDHEN and CDR2 is SYDVKM. CDR3 length: 15 amino acids. The DNA for the CDR3 is TGTGCCAGCGACTCAACGACAGGCGCCCTCGGGCCCCAGCATTTT. Amino acid sequence: CASDSTTGALGPQHF.

The chain has TRBV5-6 and TRBJ1-2, with D hard to call. The V end was cut by 4 bases, the J end by 5 bases, with 15 bases between. CDR3 length equals 14 residues. Germline lookup yields CDR1 SGHDT and CDR2 YYEEEE. The CDR3 nucleotides are TGTGCCAGCAGCAGGTACACCCGGGAGTATGGCTACACCTTC. Translation gives CASSRYTREYGYTF.

J is TRBJ1-4 and V is TRBV4-3; D perhaps matches TRBD1 (5 bases). The CDR3 has 17 residues. V lost 0 bases, J lost 4 bases, and 15 bases lay in between. Germline CDR1 and CDR2: LGHNA and YSLEER. The CDR3 loop is CASSQDSGGGGNEKLFF. In DNA, the CDR3 is TGCGCCAGCAGCCAAGATTCGGGGGGAGGAGGTAATGAAAAACTGTTTTTT.

The V and J genes are TRBV3-1 (or the pseudogene TRBV3-2) and TRBJ2-3; TRBD2 matches at 9 bases. CDR1 and CDR2 from the germline V gene are LGHDT and YNNKEL (reference sequence). V shed 2 bases, J shed 2 bases, and the junction held 14 bases outside the gene matches. The CDR3 sequence is 19 residues long. CDR3 DNA: TGTGCCAGCAGCCAATACTCCGGCGCTAGCGGGGTACCCACAGATACGCAGTATTTT. Translating gives CASSQYSGASGVPTDTQYF.

The CDR3: CASRRTSGDSYEQYF. Written as DNA, the CDR3 is TGCGCCAGCAGGCGGACTAGCGGTGACTCCTACGAGCAGTACTTC. The V gene is TRBV5-1, the J gene TRBJ2-7, with TRBD2 identical over 10 bases. The ends lost 5 bases at V and 0 bases at J; junction bases unmatched: 5. CDR3 size: 15 residues. The germline V gene encodes CDR1 SGHRS and CDR2 YFSETQ.

This sequence joins TRBV28 and TRBJ1-1, with D hard to call. The length of the CDR3 is 13 residues. CDR1 and CDR2 from the germline V gene are MDHEN and SYDVKM. CDR3 bases: TGTGTTCGAGTAGCGCGAGGTAGCACTGAAGCTTTCTTT. It is translated as CVRVARGSTEAFF.

To note about this clone: Other DNA sequences in the same sample also yield this CDR3. CDR3 nucleotide sequence: TGTGCCAGTAGTTCGACAGGGGACACTGAAGCTTTCTTT. Protein product: CASSSTGDTEAFF. The chain recombines TRBV19 with TRBJ1-1; 8 bases are a match to TRBD1. The J segment lost 3 bases and the V segment lost 5 bases, leaving 2 bases of the junction unmatched. The CDR3 covers 13 residues. Germline CDR1 is LNHDA and CDR2 is SQIVND (reference sequence).

J is TRBJ1-2 and V is TRBV7-2; 8 nucleotides align to TRBD1. Germline V CDR1 and CDR2: SGHTA, FQGNSA. Losses at the gene ends were 5 bases for V and 9 bases for J; bases not matched to a gene: 8. This CDR3 comprises 13 residues. The CDR3 DNA reads TGTGCCAGCAGCCTTGGACAGGGTAGTAGCTACACCTTC. It yields the protein CASSLGQGSSYTF.

This chain links TRBV9 with TRBJ1-2, with 8 bases that match TRBD1. With V trimmed by 3 bases and J by 2 bases, 6 bases remained unmatched. This CDR3 is 15 amino acids long. Germline V CDR1 and CDR2: SGDLS, YYNGEE. The CDR3: CASSATWTGNYGYTF. The CDR3 DNA reads as TGTGCCAGCAGCGCGACATGGACAGGGAACTATGGCTACACCTTC.

This sequence joins TRBV9 and TRBJ2-1; no clear D gene. Germline CDR1 reads SGDLS; CDR2 reads YYNGEE. This CDR3 is 16 amino acids long. V was clipped by 0 bases and J by 0 bases, with 10 bases between them. The CDR3: CASSVAPRASYNEQFF. The CDR3 DNA follows: TGTGCCAGCAGCGTAGCCCCTAGAGCCTCCTACAATGAGCAGTTCTTC.

This chain links TRBV7-8 with TRBJ2-1, with 11 bases lining up with TRBD2. The V segment lost 1 base and the J segment 2 bases; nucleotides outside the gene matches: 13. CDR3 length equals 20 residues. The germline V gene has CDR1 SGHVS and CDR2 FQNEAQ. The CDR3: CASSLEWGLAEITAYNEQFF. In DNA, the CDR3 is TGTGCCAGCAGCTTAGAATGGGGACTAGCGGAAATAACAGCCTACAATGAGCAGTTCTTC. The full variable domain, rest sourced from reference TRBV7-8 and TRBJ2-1, is GAGVSQSPRYKVAKRGQDVALRCDPISGHVSLFWYQQALGQGPEFLTYFQNEAQLDKSGLPSDRFFAERPEGSVSTLKIQRTQQEDSAVYLCASSLEWGLAEITAYNEQFFGPGTRLTVL.

The genes are TRBV15 and TRBJ2-7; D remains ambiguous. The length of the CDR3 is 15 residues. The germline V gene encodes CDR1 LNHNV and CDR2 YYDKDF (reference sequence). Deletions cut 0 bases from V and 2 bases from J, with 11 bases between. The CDR3 reads CATSRDPYSPYEQYF. The DNA of the CDR3 is TGTGCCACCAGCAGAGATCCCTACAGCCCCTACGAGCAGTACTTC.

By proportion, this clone is medium-sized. The V and J genes are TRBV13 and TRBJ1-1; D is possibly TRBD1 (6 bases). The CDR3 sequence is 13 residues long. V was shortened by 5 bases and J by 6 bases, with 13 bases between the two germline ends. Germline CDR1 and CDR2: PRHDT and FYEKMQ (reference sequence). The CDR3 DNA reads TGTGCCAGCAGCCGAATGGACAGTCCTGAAGCTTTCTTT. This sequence encodes CASSRMDSPEAFF.

As concerns this clone: Within the sample, other DNA sequences also encode this same CDR3. The chain recombines TRBV29-1 with TRBJ2-5; perhaps TRBD2 as D (6 bases). V was clipped by 7 bases and J by 3 bases, with 12 bases between them. The CDR3 length is 12 residues. Germline assignment: CDR1 SQVTM and CDR2 ANQGSEA. The CDR3: CSERTGEETQYF. The DNA for the CDR3 is TGCAGCGAACGGACGGGAGAAGAGACCCAGTACTTC. Full variable domain (remainder filled in from reference TRBV29-1 and TRBJ2-5): SAVISQKPSRDICQRGTSLTIQCQVDSQVTMMFWYRQQPGQSLTLIATANQGSEATYESGFVIDKFPISRPNLTFSTLTVSNMSPEDSSIYLCSERTGEETQYFGPGTRLLVL.

The chain uses TRBV19 and TRBJ2-1, with a possible D match to TRBD1 (6 bases). Germline CDR1 and CDR2: LNHDA and SQIVND (reference sequence). This CDR3 is built from 16 residues. V lost 0 bases and J lost 2, with 11 bases in between. The CDR3 sequence is CASSIEQGSPYNEQFF. In DNA form, the CDR3 reads TGTGCCAGTAGTATAGAACAGGGTTCCCCCTACAATGAGCAGTTCTTC.

This chain links TRBV19 with TRBJ2-2; 10 bases agree with TRBD2. V dropped 5 bases and J dropped 2; count of bases not matched to a gene: 8. The V gene's germline CDR1 is LNHDA and CDR2 SQIVND (reference sequence). This CDR3 contains 17 residues. The CDR3 loop reads CASSSWTSGANTGELFF. In nucleotides, the CDR3 is TGTGCCAGTAGTTCGTGGACTAGCGGAGCCAACACCGGGGAGCTGTTTTTT.

The chain couples TRBV21-1 to TRBJ1-1. TRBV21-1 is a pseudogene. The CDR3 is 15 amino acids. This CDR3 reads CARFGGKTDFTEAFF. CDR3 nucleotides: TGTGCCAGATTTGGGGGGAAGACAGATTTCACTGAAGCTTTCTTT.

This clone was counted a single time. The chain couples TRBV5-1 to TRBJ1-1; D is uncertain. The CDR3 covers 13 residues. Germline lookup yields CDR1 SGHRS and CDR2 YFSETQ. V was pared by 3 bases and J by 1 base, with 7 bases between. CDR3 coding DNA: TGCGCCAGCAGCTCAGATGAGAACACTGAAGCTTTCTTT. Residues: CASSSDENTEAFF. The full variable domain, completed using reference TRBV5-1 and TRBJ1-1, is KAGVTQTPRYLIKTRGQQVTLSCSPISGHRSVSWYQQTPGQGLQFLFEYFSETQRNKGNFPGRFSGRQFSNSRSEMNVSTLELGDSALYLCASSSDENTEAFFGQGTRLTVV.

The genes are TRBV6-5 and TRBJ2-5; D not certain. The ends were cut back, 8 bases at V and 2 bases at J, with 3 bases in the middle. CDR3 length equals 10 residues. The germline gives CDR1 MNHEY, CDR2 SVGAGI. The DNA for the CDR3 is TGTGCCAGCCTTCAAGAGACCCAGTACTTC. This encodes CASLQETQYF.

The chain has TRBV6-5 and TRBJ2-7; 7 bases are a match to TRBD1. Germline V gene sequence: CDR1 MNHEY, CDR2 SVGAGI. The CDR3 spans 14 residues. J gave up 0 bases and V 8 bases, and 7 bases lay outside the gene matches. CDR3 coding DNA: TGTGCCAGCCTCCGGGACAGTATCTCCTACGAGCAGTACTTC. Translating it yields CASLRDSISYEQYF.